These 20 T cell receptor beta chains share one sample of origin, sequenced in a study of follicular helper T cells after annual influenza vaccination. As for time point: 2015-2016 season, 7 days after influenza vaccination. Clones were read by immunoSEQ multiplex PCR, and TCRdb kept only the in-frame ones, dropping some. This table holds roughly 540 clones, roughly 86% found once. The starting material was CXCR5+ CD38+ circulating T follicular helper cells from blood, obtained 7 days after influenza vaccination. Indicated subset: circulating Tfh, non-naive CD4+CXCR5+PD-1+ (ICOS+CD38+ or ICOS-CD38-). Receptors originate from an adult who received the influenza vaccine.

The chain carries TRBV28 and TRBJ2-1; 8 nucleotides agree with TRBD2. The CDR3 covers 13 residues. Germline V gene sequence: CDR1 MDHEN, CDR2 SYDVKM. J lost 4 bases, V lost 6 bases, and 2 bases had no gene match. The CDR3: CASRTSEYNEQFF. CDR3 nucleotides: TGTGCCAGCAGGACTAGCGAATACAATGAGCAGTTCTTC.

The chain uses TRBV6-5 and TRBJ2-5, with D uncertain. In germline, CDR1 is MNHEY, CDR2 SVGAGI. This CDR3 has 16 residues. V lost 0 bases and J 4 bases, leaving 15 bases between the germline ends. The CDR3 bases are TGTGCCAGCAGTTACTCTCGGATGAACATGGGAGAGACCCAGTACTTC. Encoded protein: CASSYSRMNMGETQYF.

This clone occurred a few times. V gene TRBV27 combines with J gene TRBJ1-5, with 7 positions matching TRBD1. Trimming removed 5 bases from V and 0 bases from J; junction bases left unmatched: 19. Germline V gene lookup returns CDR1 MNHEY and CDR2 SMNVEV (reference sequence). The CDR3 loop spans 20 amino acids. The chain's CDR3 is CASSPKRDSRSKYSNQPQHF. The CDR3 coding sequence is TGTGCCAGCAGTCCTAAGCGGGACAGCCGATCAAAATATAGCAATCAGCCCCAGCATTTT.

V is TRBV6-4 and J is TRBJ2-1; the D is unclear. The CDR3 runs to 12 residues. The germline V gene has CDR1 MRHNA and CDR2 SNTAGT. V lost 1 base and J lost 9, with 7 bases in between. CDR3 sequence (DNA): TGTGCCAGCAGTGACTTAAGAGGTGAGCAGTTCTTC. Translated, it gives CASSDLRGEQFF.

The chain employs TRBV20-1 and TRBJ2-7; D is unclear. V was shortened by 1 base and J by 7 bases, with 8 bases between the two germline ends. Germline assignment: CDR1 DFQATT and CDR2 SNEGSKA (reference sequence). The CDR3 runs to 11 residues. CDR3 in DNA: TGCAGTGCTAGAGGCCTCTTGGAGCAGTACTTC. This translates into CSARGLLEQYF.

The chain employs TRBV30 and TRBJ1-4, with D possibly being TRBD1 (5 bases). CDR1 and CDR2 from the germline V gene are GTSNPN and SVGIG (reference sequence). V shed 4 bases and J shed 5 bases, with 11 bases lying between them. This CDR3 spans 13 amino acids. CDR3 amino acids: CAWNYRKNEKLFF. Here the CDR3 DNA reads TGTGCCTGGAATTACAGGAAAAATGAAAAACTGTTTTTT.

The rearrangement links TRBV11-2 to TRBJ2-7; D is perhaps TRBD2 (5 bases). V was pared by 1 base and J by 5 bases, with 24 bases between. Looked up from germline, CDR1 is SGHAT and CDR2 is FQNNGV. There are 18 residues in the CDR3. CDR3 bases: TGTGCCAGCAGCTTAGTTGAGGCAATGCTCCGGAGGCCCGACGAGCAGTACTTC. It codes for CASSLVEAMLRRPDEQYF. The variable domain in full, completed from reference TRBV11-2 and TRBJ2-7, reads EAGVAQSPRYKIIEKRQSVAFWCNPISGHATLYWYQQILGQGPKLLIQFQNNGVVDDSQLPKDRFSAERLKGVDSTLKIQPAKLEDSAVYLCASSLVEAMLRRPDEQYFGPGTRLTVT.

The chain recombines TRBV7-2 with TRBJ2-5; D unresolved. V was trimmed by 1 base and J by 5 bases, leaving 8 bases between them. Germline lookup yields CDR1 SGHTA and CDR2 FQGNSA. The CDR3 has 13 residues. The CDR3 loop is CASSLGHRETQYF. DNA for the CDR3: TGTGCCAGCAGCTTAGGACATCGGGAGACCCAGTACTTC.

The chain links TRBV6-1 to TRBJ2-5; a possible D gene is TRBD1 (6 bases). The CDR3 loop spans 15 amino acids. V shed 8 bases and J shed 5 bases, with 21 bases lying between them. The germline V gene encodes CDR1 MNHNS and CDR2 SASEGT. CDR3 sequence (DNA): TGTGCCAGCGGGAAGGGGACAACGGTGGAGGAGACCCAGTACTTC. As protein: CASGKGTTVEETQYF.

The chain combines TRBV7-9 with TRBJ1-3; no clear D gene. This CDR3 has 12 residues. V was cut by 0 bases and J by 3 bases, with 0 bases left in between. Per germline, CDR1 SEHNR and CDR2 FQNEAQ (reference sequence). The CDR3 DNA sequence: TGTGCCAGCAGCTTAGCTGGAAACACCATATATTTT. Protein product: CASSLAGNTIYF. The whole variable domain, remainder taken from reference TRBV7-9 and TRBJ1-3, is DTGVSQNPRHKITKRGQNVTFRCDPISEHNRLYWYRQTLGQGPEFLTYFQNEAQLEKSRLLSDRFSAERPKGSFSTLEIQRTEQGDSAMYLCASSLAGNTIYFGEGSWLTVV.

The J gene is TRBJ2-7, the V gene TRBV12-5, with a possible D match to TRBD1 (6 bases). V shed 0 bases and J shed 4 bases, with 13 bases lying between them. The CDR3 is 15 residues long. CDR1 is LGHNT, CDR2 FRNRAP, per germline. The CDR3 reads CASGLVQGRVYEQYF. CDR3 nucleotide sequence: TGTGCTAGTGGTTTGGTACAGGGCCGGGTGTACGAGCAGTACTTC.

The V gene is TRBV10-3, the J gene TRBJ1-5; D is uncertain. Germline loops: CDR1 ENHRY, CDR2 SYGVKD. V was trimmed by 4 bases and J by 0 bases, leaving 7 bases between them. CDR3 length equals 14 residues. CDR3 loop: CAISGPDSNQPQHF. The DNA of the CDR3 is TGTGCCATCAGTGGACCCGATAGCAATCAGCCCCAGCATTTT.

The CDR3 DNA sequence: TGTGCCGCCCGGGGGCAACTAGCGCCGAGCTCCTACGAGCAGTACTTC. Translating gives CAARGQLAPSSYEQYF. The chain recombines TRBV21-1 with TRBJ2-7; the table's D call, TRBD2, was not checked against the DNA. TRBV21-1 is classified as a pseudogene. There are 16 residues in the CDR3.

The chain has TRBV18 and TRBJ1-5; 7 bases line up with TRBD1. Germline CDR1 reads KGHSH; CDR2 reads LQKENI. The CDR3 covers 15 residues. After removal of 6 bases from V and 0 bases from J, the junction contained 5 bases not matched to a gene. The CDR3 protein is CASSQTGNSNQPQHF. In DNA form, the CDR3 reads TGTGCCAGCTCCCAGACAGGGAATAGCAATCAGCCCCAGCATTTT.

The CDR3 sequence is CASRMGQTLWETQYF. CDR3 nucleotides: TGTGCCAGCAGGATGGGACAGACCTTATGGGAGACCCAGTACTTC. The chain is built from TRBV2 and TRBJ2-5; TRBD1 matches at 7 bases. CDR3 length: 15 residues. Germline CDR1 and CDR2: SNHLY and FYNNEI. After removal of 6 bases from V and 5 bases from J, the junction contained 12 bases not matched to a gene.

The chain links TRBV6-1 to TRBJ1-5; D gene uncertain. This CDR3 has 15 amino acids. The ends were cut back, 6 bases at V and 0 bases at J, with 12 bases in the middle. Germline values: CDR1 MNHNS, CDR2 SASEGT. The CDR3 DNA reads TGTGCCAGCAGCGACCGTGGTGGTAGCAATCAGCCCCAGCATTTT. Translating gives CASSDRGGSNQPQHF.

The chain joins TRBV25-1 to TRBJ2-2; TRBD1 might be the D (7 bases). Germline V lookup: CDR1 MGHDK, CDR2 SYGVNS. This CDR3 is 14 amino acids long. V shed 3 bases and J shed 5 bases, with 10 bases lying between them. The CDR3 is CASSDPGGTGELFF. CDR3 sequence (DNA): TGTGCCAGCAGTGACCCAGGGGGGACCGGGGAGCTGTTTTTT.

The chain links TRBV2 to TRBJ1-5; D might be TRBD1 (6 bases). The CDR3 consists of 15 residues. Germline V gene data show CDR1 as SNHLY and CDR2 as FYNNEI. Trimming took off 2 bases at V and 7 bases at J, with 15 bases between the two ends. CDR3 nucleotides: TGTGCCAGCAGTGAACTCCAGGGGTTCTGGCAGCCCCAGCATTTT. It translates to CASSELQGFWQPQHF. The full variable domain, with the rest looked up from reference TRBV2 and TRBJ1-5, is EPEVTQTPSHQVTQMGQEVILRCVPISNHLYFYWYRQILGQKVEFLVSFYNNEISEKSEIFDDQFSVERPDGSNFTLKIRSTKLEDSAMYFCASSELQGFWQPQHFGDGTRLSIL.

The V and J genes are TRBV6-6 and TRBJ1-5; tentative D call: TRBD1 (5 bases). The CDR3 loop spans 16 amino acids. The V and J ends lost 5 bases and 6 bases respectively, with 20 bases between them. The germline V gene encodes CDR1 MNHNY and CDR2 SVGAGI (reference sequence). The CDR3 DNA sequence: TGTGCCAGCAGTCCCCCCGACAGTTACGGACCTCAGCCCCAGCATTTT. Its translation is CASSPPDSYGPQPQHF.

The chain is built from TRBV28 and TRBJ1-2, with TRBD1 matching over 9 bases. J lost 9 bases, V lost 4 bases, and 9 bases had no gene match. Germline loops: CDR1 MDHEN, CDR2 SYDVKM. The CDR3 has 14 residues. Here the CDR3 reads CASSSPGQGRRYTF. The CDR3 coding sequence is TGTGCCAGCAGTTCTCCCGGACAGGGGCGTCGCTACACCTTC.